Listed below are T cell receptor beta chains from one sample, sequenced in a study of blood T cell repertoires in COVID-19. Generated by immunoSEQ multiplex PCR, the TCRdb table keeps only in-frame clones and is missing some. The sample consists of about 230,000 clones, 80% to 85% of them appearing once. Source material: peripheral blood. The receptor source for this set is a man aged 35-49 years with acute or convalescent COVID-19. The CDR3 runs from the conserved cysteine through the conserved F or W. D genes are given only for firm matches. Size tells how often a clone was seen (once, few, many) or the class of an expanded clone, and some rows leave it out.

>TRBJ1-6|NA|NA|TRBV4-1
CASSQDRRGGSGSPLHF
TGCGCCAGCAGCCAAGACAGGAGGGGAGGGTCGGGATCACCCCTCCACTTT
>TRBJ1-4|NA|NA|TRBV7-2
CASSLLGGPNEKLFF
TGTGCCAGCAGCTTACTTGGGGGCCCTAATGAAAAACTGTTTTTT
>TRBJ2-7|once|TRBD2|TRBV19
CASSIGLAEYYEQYF
TGTGCCAGTAGTATAGGGCTAGCGGAATACTACGAGCAGTACTTC
>TRBJ1-1|NA|NA|TRBV30
CAWESRGGTEAFF
TGTGCCTGGGAGAGTCGGGGGGGCACTGAAGCTTTCTTT
>TRBJ1-1|once|TRBD1|TRBV6-2/TRBV6-3
CASSSRDSRSEGF
TGTGCCAGCAGTAGCCGGGACAGCCGGTCGGAGGGCTTT
>TRBJ1-1|NA|NA|TRBV19
CASSIKAAYHEAFF
TGTGCCAGTAGTATTAAGGCGGCATATCATGAAGCTTTCTTT
>TRBJ2-5|few|NA|TRBV4-1
CASSQGHSQETQYF
TGCGCCAGCAGCCAAGGACACAGTCAAGAGACCCAGTACTTC
>TRBJ1-1|NA|NA|TRBV12-3/TRBV12-4
CASSVQGTEAFF
TGTGCCAGCAGCGTTCAGGGCACTGAAGCTTTCTTT
>TRBJ1-2|NA|NA|TRBV19
CASYGGPFYGYTF
TGTGCCAGTTACGGGGGACCCTTCTATGGCTACACCTTC
>TRBJ2-5|once|TRBD1|TRBV19
CASSLPGQVQYF
TGTGCCAGTAGTCTTCCGGGACAGGTCCAGTACTTC
>TRBJ1-1|NA|NA|TRBV5-5
CASSSLGRNTEAFF
TGTGCCAGCAGCTCCCTGGGCCGGAACACTGAAGCTTTCTTT
>TRBJ2-7|NA|NA|TRBV5-1
CASSSPPGRDFHYEQYF
TGCGCCAGCAGCTCGCCCCCTGGACGGGATTTTCACTACGAGCAGTACTTC
>TRBJ2-1|NA|TRBD2|TRBV7-7
CASSRLAGTSYEQFF
TGTGCCAGCAGTCGCCTAGCGGGAACGTCCTATGAGCAGTTCTTC
>TRBJ1-1|NA|TRBD1|TRBV14
CASSQKLGQGISTEAFF
TGTGCCAGCAGCCAAAAACTAGGACAGGGGATTTCGACTGAAGCTTTCTTT
>TRBJ2-1|NA|TRBD1|TRBV4-3
CASSQEAPQGANNEQFF
TGCGCCAGCAGCCAAGAAGCCCCACAGGGGGCAAATAATGAGCAGTTCTTC
>TRBJ2-2|NA|TRBD1|TRBV6-4
CASSPGQGGTGELFF
TGTGCCAGCAGTCCGGGACAGGGGGGCACCGGGGAGCTGTTTTTT
>TRBJ1-3|NA|NA|TRBV5-1
CASSLQSSGNTIYF
TGCGCCAGCAGCCTACAGAGCTCTGGAAACACCATATATTTT
>TRBJ2-1|few|TRBD1|TRBV5-4
CASSLGTGGYNEQFF
TGTGCCAGCAGCTTGGGGACAGGGGGCTACAATGAGCAGTTCTTC
>TRBJ2-5|NA|NA|TRBV3-1/TRBV3-2
CASSQGLDETQYF
TGTGCCAGCAGCCAAGGACTTGACGAGACCCAGTACTTC
>TRBJ2-5|NA|NA|TRBV30
CAWSLGGRETQYF
TGTGCCTGGAGTCTGGGGGGACGGGAGACCCAGTACTTC
>TRBJ2-2|once|NA|TRBV19
CASREGAVTGELFF
TGTGCCAGTAGGGAGGGGGCAGTAACCGGGGAGCTGTTTTTT
>TRBJ1-5|NA|TRBD1|TRBV6-4
CARVQGAQPQHF
TGTGCCAGAGTACAGGGGGCTCAGCCCCAGCATTTT
>TRBJ2-1|NA|NA|TRBV11-2
CASSSLASYNEQFF
TGTGCCAGCAGCTCTCTAGCTTCCTACAATGAGCAGTTCTTC
>TRBJ2-7|NA|NA|TRBV7-9
CASSLGGPYEQYF
TGTGCCAGCAGCTTAGGGGGGCCCTACGAGCAGTACTTC
>TRBJ2-2|NA|NA|TRBV7-6
CASSLERLENTGELFF
TGTGCCAGCAGCTTAGAACGACTAGAAAACACCGGGGAGCTGTTTTTT
>TRBJ2-1|NA|TRBD2|TRBV27
CASSGGSNEQFF
TGTGCCAGCAGCGGCGGGAGCAATGAGCAGTTCTTC
>TRBJ2-2|NA|NA|TRBV2
CASMRSFAGELFF
TGTGCCAGCATGAGGAGTTTCGCCGGGGAGCTGTTTTTT
>TRBJ2-2|NA|TRBD2|TRBV5-1
CASSLGTSGNTGELFF
TGCGCCAGCAGCTTGGGGACTAGCGGGAACACCGGGGAGCTGTTTTTT
>TRBJ2-7|NA|NA|TRBV5-6
CASSLELAPYEQYF
TGTGCCAGCAGCTTGGAACTAGCCCCCTACGAGCAGTACTTC
>TRBJ2-1|NA|TRBD2|TRBV9
CASSPPGNRLLAGVKEQFF
TGTGCCAGCAGCCCGCCGGGAAACCGACTACTAGCGGGAGTTAAGGAGCAGTTCTTC
>TRBJ2-3|few|NA|TRBV10-3
CAISETGQSTDTQYF
TGTGCCATCAGTGAGACAGGGCAATCCACAGATACGCAGTATTTT
>TRBJ2-5|NA|TRBD1|TRBV4-3
CASSQGDSLYQETQYF
TGCGCCAGCAGCCAAGGGGACAGTTTGTACCAAGAGACCCAGTACTTC
>TRBJ2-7|NA|TRBD2|TRBV7-2
CASSRGLAVEEQYF
TGTGCCAGCAGCCGCGGACTAGCGGTAGAAGAGCAGTACTTC
>TRBJ1-1|NA|NA|TRBV19
CASSHDRLYVVNTEAFF
TGTGCCAGTAGCCACGACAGGCTGTATGTCGTGAACACTGAAGCTTTCTTT
>TRBJ1-6|NA|NA|TRBV5-1
CASNSGHNSPLHF
TGCGCCAGCAACTCAGGTCACAATTCACCCCTCCACTTT
>TRBJ1-1|few|NA|TRBV7-9
CASSQLMTEAFF
TGTGCCAGCAGCCAACTGATGACTGAAGCTTTCTTT
>TRBJ2-3|NA|NA|TRBV6-5
CASSYSSSNTQYF
TGTGCCAGCAGTTACTCGTCCTCTAATACGCAGTATTTT
>TRBJ2-7|few|TRBD1|TRBV2
CASSSPGTGGDEQYF
TGTGCCAGCAGCTCCCCGGGGACAGGGGGGGACGAGCAGTACTTC
>TRBJ2-1|NA|NA|TRBV4-2
CASSQDESGEQFF
TGTGCCAGCAGCCAAGATGAGTCTGGTGAGCAGTTCTTC
>TRBJ1-2|NA|NA|TRBV7-9
CASTLVTESFGYTF
TGTGCCAGCACCCTTGTGACAGAGAGTTTTGGCTACACCTTC
>TRBJ2-5|NA|NA|TRBV4-1
CASSQVARAETQYF
TGCGCCAGCAGCCAAGTCGCCAGGGCTGAGACCCAGTACTTC
>TRBJ1-4|NA|TRBD1|TRBV4-2
CASSQRTGGTNEKLFF
TGTGCCAGCAGCCAGCGGACAGGGGGTACTAATGAAAAACTGTTTTTT
>TRBJ2-5|NA|TRBD2|TRBV7-2
CASSLVGTNYQETQYF
TGTGCCAGCAGCTTAGTCGGGACTAATTACCAAGAGACCCAGTACTTC
>TRBJ1-1|NA|NA|TRBV2
CASSAQGNTEAFF
TGTGCCAGCAGTGCTCAGGGGAATACTGAAGCTTTCTTT
>TRBJ2-3|NA|NA|TRBV16
CASSQFEETTDTQYF
TGTGCCAGCAGCCAATTTGAGGAGACCACAGATACGCAGTATTTT
>TRBJ2-3|NA|TRBD1|TRBV28
CASRLQGSTDTQYF
TGTGCCAGCAGGTTACAGGGGAGCACAGATACGCAGTATTTT
>TRBJ1-1|NA|NA|TRBV5-8
CASSLAWVRGGWNTEAFF
TGTGCCAGCAGCTTGGCCTGGGTCCGGGGGGGCTGGAACACTGAAGCTTTCTTT
>TRBJ2-7|once|NA|TRBV5-1
CASRYTTGGYEQYF
TGCGCCAGCAGATATACGACAGGCGGGTACGAGCAGTACTTC
>TRBJ1-1|NA|NA|TRBV12-5
CASGLTERAEAFF
TGTGCTAGTGGTTTGACAGAGAGGGCTGAAGCTTTCTTT
>TRBJ1-1|NA|NA|TRBV9
CASSVGVARGTEAFF
TGTGCCAGCAGCGTAGGGGTGGCGCGCGGCACTGAAGCTTTCTTT
>TRBJ1-1|NA|NA|TRBV9
CASSPLPGERTEAFF
TGTGCCAGCAGCCCGCTCCCCGGGGAGAGGACTGAAGCTTTCTTT
>TRBJ1-2|once|TRBD1|TRBV4-3
CASSQSRDRAGYGYTF
TGCGCCAGCAGCCAATCCAGGGACAGGGCTGGCTATGGCTACACCTTC
>TRBJ1-2|NA|NA|TRBV11-2
CASSPGGGAGGYTF
TGTGCCAGCAGCCCGGGGGGGGGCGCGGGCGGCTACACCTTC
>TRBJ1-2|NA|TRBD1|TRBV7-2
CASSQTLQGAAGGYTF
TGTGCCAGCAGCCAAACCCTGCAGGGGGCGGCCGGTGGCTACACCTTC